This passage covers 17 T cell receptor beta chains from one sample sequenced in a study of T cells in Graves' hyperthyroidism and ophthalmopathy. The CDR3 regions of TCR beta were amplified from RNA transcripts. During a first-round RT-PCR of the TCR CDR3, the HTBI primer set was used. TCRdb used MiXCR to reprocess the multiplex PCR reads, holding one entry per CDR3 protein. The data show roughly 250,000 distinct CDR3 sequences, approximately 21% seen once. Sequenced: blood. The receptors here all came from a man aged 25-45 years with Graves' ophthalmopathy.

This clonotype was counted ten times or more. The V gene is TRBV28, the J gene TRBJ1-1, with 7 bases that match TRBD1. J gave up 9 bases and V 8 bases, and 12 bases lay outside the gene matches. The germline V gene encodes CDR1 MDHEN and CDR2 SYDVKM. The CDR3 has 13 amino acids. This chain's CDR3 is CASHIGGGKKAFF. The CDR3 DNA is TGTGCCAGCCACATAGGGGGCGGAAAGAAAGCTTTCTTT.

The chain recombines TRBV7-2 with TRBJ1-1; possible D gene TRBD1, 6 bases. Germline CDR1 SGHTA, CDR2 FQGNSA. V dropped 5 bases and J dropped 6 bases, with 19 bases sitting between them. This CDR3 is built from 15 residues. As DNA, the CDR3 is TGTGCCAGCAGCCCCTACAGGGCGGGGGCTTCTGAAGCTTTCTTT. Translation: CASSPYRAGASEAFF.

The chain couples TRBV6-1 to TRBJ2-3, with unresolved D. The germline V and J ends were trimmed by 6 bases and 6 bases, with 10 bases remaining between them. This CDR3 has 12 residues. The germline gives CDR1 MNHNS, CDR2 SASEGT. The DNA of the CDR3 is TGTGCCAGCAGCATCTCACTGGATACGCAGTATTTT. Translation gives CASSISLDTQYF.

This clonotype has just a few counts. The rearrangement uses TRBV28 and TRBJ2-1; 12 bases align to TRBD2. The CDR3 covers 16 residues. The V and J ends lost 4 bases and 8 bases, in that order; junction bases with no gene match: 9. Germline V gene lookup returns CDR1 MDHEN and CDR2 SYDVKM. The CDR3 nucleotides read TGTGCCAGCAGTTCCTTGACTAGCGGGAGACGACATGAGCAGTTCTTC. It codes for CASSSLTSGRRHEQFF. The complete variable domain, with remaining parts taken from reference TRBV28 and TRBJ2-1, reads DVKVTQSSRYLVKRTGEKVFLECVQDMDHENMFWYRQDPGLGLRLIYFSYDVKMKEKGDIPEGYSVSREKKERFSLILESASTNQTSMYLCASSSLTSGRRHEQFFGPGTRLTVL.

Ten or more counts support this clonotype. V gene TRBV5-1 combines with J gene TRBJ2-1, with D perhaps TRBD1 (6 bases). CDR3 length: 14 residues. V lost 5 bases and J lost 5, with 14 bases in between. Germline-derived CDR1 and CDR2 are SGHRS and YFSETQ. CDR3 amino acids: CASRGRAGDNEQFF. The CDR3 coding sequence is TGCGCCAGCAGGGGCCGGGCAGGGGACAATGAGCAGTTCTTC.

This clonotype was found many times. The chain uses TRBV12-3 or TRBV12-4 and TRBJ2-7, with a possible D match to TRBD1 (5 bases). The CDR3 extends over 14 amino acids. V was clipped by 3 bases and J by 3 bases, with 12 bases between them. For the CDR3, the DNA is TGTGCCAGCAGTTTTGCGGACAAGCTCTACGAGCAGTACTTC. This sequence encodes CASSFADKLYEQYF.

This rearrangement joins TRBV10-2 to TRBJ2-5; D possibly corresponds to TRBD2 (5 bases). V gave up 0 bases and J gave up 9 bases, with 17 bases separating them. CDR3 size: 15 residues. In germline, CDR1 is WSHSY, CDR2 SAAADI. The CDR3 here is CASSESGTAARAQYF. The CDR3 nucleotides are TGCGCCAGCAGTGAGTCGGGTACGGCAGCGAGGGCCCAGTACTTC.

Only a few counts were recorded for this clonotype. The V and J genes are TRBV6-1 and TRBJ2-6; D possibly corresponds to TRBD1 (6 bases). Germline CDR1 is MNHNS and CDR2 is SASEGT. The CDR3 has 17 amino acids. The germline V and J ends were trimmed by 6 bases and 0 bases, with 15 bases remaining between them. CDR3 amino acids: CASRNRAISSGANVLTF. CDR3 nucleotide sequence: TGTGCCAGCAGGAACAGGGCTATTAGCTCTGGGGCCAACGTCCTGACTTTC.

The J gene is TRBJ2-2, the V gene TRBV28, with 7 bases matching TRBD2. Trimming removed 8 bases from V and 3 bases from J; junction bases left unmatched: 9. The CDR3 totals 15 residues. The germline CDR1 and CDR2 sequences are MDHEN and SYDVKM. The CDR3 reads CASRGASGHTGELFF. The CDR3 coding sequence is TGTGCCAGCCGTGGGGCTAGCGGACACACCGGGGAGCTGTTTTTT.

This clonotype came up a few times. The rearrangement links TRBV15 to TRBJ1-4; D might be TRBD1 (5 bases). V shed 1 base and J shed 5 bases, with 8 bases lying between them. The CDR3 loop spans 14 amino acids. Looked up from germline, CDR1 is LNHNV and CDR2 is YYDKDF (reference sequence). The CDR3 loop is CATSRAGGNEKLFF. CDR3 bases: TGTGCCACCAGCAGAGCTGGGGGGAATGAAAAACTGTTTTTT.

V and J are TRBV28 and TRBJ1-2; D is undetermined. The CDR3 consists of 15 residues. The V end was cut by 5 bases, the J end by 8 bases, with 21 bases between. Per germline, CDR1 MDHEN and CDR2 SYDVKM. This chain's CDR3 is CASSLVPSEFQGYTF. The CDR3 coding sequence is TGTGCCAGCAGTCTGGTACCCTCAGAGTTTCAGGGCTACACCTTC.

This clonotype was recorded at least ten times. The chain combines TRBV12-5 with TRBJ2-1, with 7 bases that match TRBD2. There are 16 residues in the CDR3. The germline gives CDR1 LGHNT, CDR2 FRNRAP. After removal of 6 bases from V and 9 bases from J, the junction contained 17 bases not matched to a gene. The CDR3 loop is CASGTRAGAVPSEQFF. CDR3 DNA: TGTGCTAGTGGAACCAGGGCGGGAGCGGTTCCGAGTGAGCAGTTCTTC.

This clonotype occurred many times. The junction does not match germline at one end; this may be a read error. The chain combines TRBV20-1 with TRBJ1-5, with D possibly TRBD1 on 5 matching bases. The CDR3 has 15 residues. Per the germline V gene, CDR1 is DFQATT and CDR2 is SNEGSKA (reference sequence). CDR3 sequence reads: CSAREGNGGNQPQHF. CDR3 sequence (DNA): TGCAGTGCAAGAGAGGGGAACGGAGGCAATCAGCCCCAGCATTTT.

Only a few counts were recorded for this clonotype. The chain links TRBV15 to TRBJ2-2, with D possibly matching TRBD2 (6 bases). Trimming stripped 5 bases from V and 2 bases from J, with 12 bases between. The CDR3 covers 15 residues. CDR1 is LNHNV, CDR2 YYDKDF, per germline (reference sequence). The CDR3 bases are TGTGCCACCAGCCTGCTGGGACTCAACACCGGGGAGCTGTTTTTT. It yields the protein CATSLLGLNTGELFF.

About this clonotype: One junction end disagrees with the germline gene, perhaps due to a read error. V gene TRBV9 combines with J gene TRBJ2-1; 11 nucleotides agree with TRBD2. The V gene's germline CDR1 is SGDLS and CDR2 YYNGEE. This CDR3 spans 17 amino acids. The CDR3 is CACSAQGGTSGYNEQFF. CDR3 bases: TGTGCCTGCAGCGCCCAGGGGGGGACTAGCGGTTACAATGAGCAGTTCTTC. The whole variable domain, filled in from reference TRBV9 and TRBJ2-1, reads DSGVTQTPKHLITATGQRVTLRCSPRSGDLSVYWYQQSLDQGLQFLIQYYNGEERAKGNILERFSAQQFPDLHSELNLSSLELGDSALYFCACSAQGGTSGYNEQFFGPGTRLTVL.

The chain employs TRBV5-6 and TRBJ2-5; D is unresolved. Deletions cut 4 bases from V and 2 bases from J, with 12 bases between. Germline V gene data show CDR1 as SGHDT and CDR2 as YYEEEE. This CDR3 region has 14 residues. CDR3 loop: CASSPTSRQETQYF. The CDR3 DNA reads TGTGCCAGCAGCCCCACCAGTAGGCAAGAGACCCAGTACTTC.

This clonotype was seen more than once but under ten times. The chain has TRBV11-3 and TRBJ2-1; TRBD1 or TRBD2 may be the D gene (5 bases each). The V end was cut by 5 bases, the J end by 3 bases, with 14 bases between. Germline CDR1 and CDR2: SGHNT and YENEEA. This CDR3 contains 15 residues. Written as DNA, the CDR3 is TGTGCCAGCAGCCGAGGGGAAGGACACTACAATGAGCAGTTCTTC. It specifies CASSRGEGHYNEQFF.